The T cell receptor (beta chain) described here comes from a study of blood T cell repertoires in COVID-19 (TCRdb year 2020). About the full investigation: Samples from collaborators originated in the United States, Italy and Spain and spanned both the acute and convalescent phases of COVID-19. Deeply sampled blood TCRbeta repertoires from subjects exposed to, actively infected with, or recovered from COVID-19 were included in the dataset. The material from the prospective study consisted of cDNA or gDNA derived from T cells, B-cell-depleted T cells, or PBMCs. Where available, HLA class I and class II types were obtained from metadata supplied by the sample provider rather than from assay-based typing. The repertoires were released in a freely available public database meant as a resource for research on the immune response to SARS-CoV-2. A de-identified subject ID, COVID-19 status, age in years and sex were almost always included in the sample metadata. Samples were obtained from the ongoing ImmuneRACE study (first 160 participants) and from 1,200 or so subjects provided by 6 global collaborators. Study-wide conclusions, independent of this receptor: Clinical and demographic metadata were provided uncurated, with the amount varying by source and participant.

A remark on this clone: Its antigen is unknown. Base qualities were left out, and no much larger clone turns up one base away.

TCRbeta CDR3 regions were amplified from genomic DNA by means of the immunoSEQ Assay, a bias-controlled multiplex PCR. In the paper's pipeline: Nucleated cell counts per sample were estimated from amplification of reference gene primers within the assay. To quantify the absolute abundance of each unique TCRbeta CDR3 rearrangement, sequence reads were collapsed and filtered. For each sample, productive Simpson clonality was calculated by taking the square root of Simpson's diversity index across productive rearrangements. This immuneACCESS table, as held by TCRdb, lists in-frame sequences with V and J called but not all clones. Of the missing ones, under half trace to an unresolved V gene in checked studies; the others have no known cause. D and trimming were read from the DNA, whereas the V and J calls and clone size are those reported in that table. Present in this sample are around 140,000 clones, roughly 90% of which were seen just once. Around 4.2% of the sample comes from the top ten.

From its cysteine to its phenylalanine, the CDR3 spans 14 amino acids. Only the CDR3 portion is preserved as DNA: 42 bases, with reading frame beginning at the first base. CDR1 SQVTM and CDR2 ANQGSEA are derived from the germline V gene. V is cut by 4 bases and J by 1 base, and the space between the germline ends is 8 bases. In the prospective study, participants were roughly 18 to 95 years old, resided in about two dozen geographic areas of the United States, and were enrolled through a virtual design. In the prospective study, participants were assigned to cohorts based on the clinical history participants reported in a screening survey and a study questionnaire. ImmuneRACE Cohort 3 recovered participants were defined by two consecutive negative NP/OP PCR tests, healthcare professional clearance, or symptom resolution. Mobile phlebotomists in the prospective study collected whole blood, serum and a nasopharyngeal or oropharyngeal swab from every participant. Prospective study participants could optionally give additional blood draws and questionnaires over an approximately two-month period. Blood samples from the prospective study were shipped frozen or at room temperature prior to DNA extraction.

The receptor's source is a man over 45 who had recovered from COVID-19. The source material was PBMCs or T cells enriched from blood (not recorded which). This sequence uses TRBV29-1 and TRBJ2-6; a tentative D call is TRBD1 (5 bases match). The CDR3 in this case is CSVGQPSGANVLTF. The base sequence is TGCAGCGTTGGACAGCCGTCTGGGGCCAACGTCCTGACTTTC. Joined to the reference TRBV29-1 and TRBJ2-6 proteins, this CDR3 gives the full variable domain: SAVISQKPSRDICQRGTSLTIQCQVDSQVTMMFWYRQQPGQSLTLIATANQGSEATYESGFVIDKFPISRPNLTFSTLTVSNMSPEDSSIYLCSVGQPSGANVLTFGAGSRLTVL.